Included here is one T cell receptor (beta chain) sequence, with context. The data originate from a study of blood T cell repertoires in COVID-19. The overall study: Researchers got acute and convalescent COVID-19 samples from the United States, Italy and Spain. Sources were T cells, B-cell-depleted T cells, or PBMCs; the material itself was cDNA or gDNA.

Clones were read by immunoSEQ multiplex PCR, and TCRdb kept only the in-frame ones, dropping some. The data hold about 270,000 clones, with 70% to 90% observed a single time. This study enrolled people aged roughly 18 to 89 from approximately 25 US geographic areas. Participants' reported clinical history set cohort assignment. The receptor was derived from a woman in her thirties with acute COVID-19. The sample taken for sequencing was PBMCs or T cells enriched from blood (not recorded which).

This CDR3 is CATSAGRGNEQFF. CDR3 nucleotide sequence: TGTGCCACCAGTGCCGGGAGGGGAAATGAGCAGTTCTTC. V usage is TRBV24-1 and J usage is TRBJ2-1; 8 positions match TRBD2. V gave up 5 bases and J gave up 7 bases; unmatched junction bases: 3. CDR1 and CDR2 from the germline V gene are KGHDR and SFDVKD. The CDR3 totals 13 residues.